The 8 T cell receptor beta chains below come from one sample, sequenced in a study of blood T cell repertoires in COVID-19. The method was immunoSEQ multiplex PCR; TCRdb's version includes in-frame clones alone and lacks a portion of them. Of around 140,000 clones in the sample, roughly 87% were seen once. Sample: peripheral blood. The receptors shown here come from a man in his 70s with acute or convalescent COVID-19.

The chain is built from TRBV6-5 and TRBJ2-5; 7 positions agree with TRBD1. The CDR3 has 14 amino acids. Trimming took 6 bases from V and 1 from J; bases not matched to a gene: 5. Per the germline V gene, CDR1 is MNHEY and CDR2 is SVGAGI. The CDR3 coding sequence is TGTGCCAGCAGGCCAGACAGGGTCCAAGAGACCCAGTACTTC. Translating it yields CASRPDRVQETQYF.

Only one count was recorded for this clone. CDR3 in amino acids: CASSKTADTEAFF. CDR3 coding DNA: TGTGCCAGTAGTAAGACGGCGGACACTGAAGCTTTCTTT. The J gene is TRBJ1-1, the V gene TRBV19; D ambiguous. Trimming removed 4 bases at V and 3 bases at J, with 9 bases between. CDR3 length equals 13 residues. Germline CDR1 and CDR2: LNHDA and SQIVND (reference sequence).

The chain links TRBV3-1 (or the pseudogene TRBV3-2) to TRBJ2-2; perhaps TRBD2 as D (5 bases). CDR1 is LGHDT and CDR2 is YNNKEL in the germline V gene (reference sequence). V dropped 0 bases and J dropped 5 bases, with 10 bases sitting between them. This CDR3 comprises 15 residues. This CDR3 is CASSQEGSGTGELFF. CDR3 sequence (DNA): TGTGCCAGCAGCCAAGAGGGCTCGGGAACCGGGGAGCTGTTTTTT.

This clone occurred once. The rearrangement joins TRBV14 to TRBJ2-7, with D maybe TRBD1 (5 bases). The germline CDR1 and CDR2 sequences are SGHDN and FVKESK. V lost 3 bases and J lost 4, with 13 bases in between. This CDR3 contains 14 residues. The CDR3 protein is CASSHPPRAYEQYF. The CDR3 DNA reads TGTGCCAGCAGCCACCCCCCCAGGGCGTACGAGCAGTACTTC.

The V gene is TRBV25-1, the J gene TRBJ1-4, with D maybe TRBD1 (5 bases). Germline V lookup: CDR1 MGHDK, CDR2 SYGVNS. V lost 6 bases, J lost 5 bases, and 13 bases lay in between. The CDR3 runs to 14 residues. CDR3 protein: CASSGGGANEKLFF. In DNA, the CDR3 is TGTGCCAGCAGCGGCGGAGGGGCAAATGAAAAACTGTTTTTT. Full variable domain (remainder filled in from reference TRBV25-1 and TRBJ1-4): EADIYQTPRYLVIGTGKKITLECSQTMGHDKMYWYQQDPGMELHLIHYSYGVNSTEKGDLSSESTVSRIRTEHFPLTLESARPSHTSQYLCASSGGGANEKLFFGSGTQLSVL.

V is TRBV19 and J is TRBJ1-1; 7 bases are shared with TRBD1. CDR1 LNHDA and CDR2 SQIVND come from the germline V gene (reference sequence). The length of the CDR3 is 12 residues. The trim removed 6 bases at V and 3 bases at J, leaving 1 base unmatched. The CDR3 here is CASRGQYTEAFF. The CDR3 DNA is TGTGCCAGTAGGGGACAGTACACTGAAGCTTTCTTT.

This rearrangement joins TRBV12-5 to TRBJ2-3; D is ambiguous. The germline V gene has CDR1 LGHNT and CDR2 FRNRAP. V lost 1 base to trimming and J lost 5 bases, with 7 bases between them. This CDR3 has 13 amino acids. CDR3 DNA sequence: TGTGCTAGTGGTTTGGGAAGAGGAGATACGCAGTATTTT. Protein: CASGLGRGDTQYF.

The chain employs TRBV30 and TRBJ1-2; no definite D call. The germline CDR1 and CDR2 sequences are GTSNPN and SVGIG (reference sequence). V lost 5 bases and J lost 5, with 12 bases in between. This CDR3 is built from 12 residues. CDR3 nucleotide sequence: TGTGCCTGGTCGGGAGTTATGTATGGCTACACCTTC. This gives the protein CAWSGVMYGYTF. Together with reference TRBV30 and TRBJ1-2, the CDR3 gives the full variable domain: SQTIHQWPATLVQPVGSPLSLECTVEGTSNPNLYWYRQAAGRGLQLLFYSVGIGQISSEVPQNLSASRPQDRQFILSSKKLLLSDSGFYLCAWSGVMYGYTFGSGTRLTVV.